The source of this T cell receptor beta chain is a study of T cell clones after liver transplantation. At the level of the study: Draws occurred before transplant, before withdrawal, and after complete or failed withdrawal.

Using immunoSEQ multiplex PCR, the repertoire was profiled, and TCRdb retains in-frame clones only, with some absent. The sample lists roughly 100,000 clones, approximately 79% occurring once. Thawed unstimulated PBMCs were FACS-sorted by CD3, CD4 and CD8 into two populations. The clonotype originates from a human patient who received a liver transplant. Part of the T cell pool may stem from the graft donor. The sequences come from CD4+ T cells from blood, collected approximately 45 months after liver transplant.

CDR3 sequence: CASSPRISSGGNNEQFF. The DNA of the CDR3 is TGTGCCAGCTCACCAAGAATATCCTCCGGAGGCAATAATGAGCAGTTCTTC. J is TRBJ2-1 and V is TRBV18, with D possibly matching TRBD2 (5 bases). Trimming took 2 bases from V and 7 from J, leaving 21 bases between them. The CDR3 covers 17 residues. Germline V gene lookup returns CDR1 KGHSH and CDR2 LQKENI.